This TCR beta chain originates from a study of tumor-infiltrating lymphocytes in glioblastoma multiforme. Broader study findings: Only one glioblastoma patient had TCR and mutation analysis. RNA-based TCR sequencing may distort clone frequencies, since cells carry unequal TCR transcript numbers. The T cells in this sample were not sorted into functional subsets.

TCR beta libraries were built from RNA through three nested multiplex PCR rounds using modified ARM-PCR. TCRdb reprocessed the multiplex PCR reads via MiXCR and lists one record per CDR3 protein. The sample has approximately 20,000 distinct CDR3 sequences; about 70% are singletons. V was pared by 3 bases and J by 7 bases, with 7 bases between. This CDR3 is built from 13 residues. A word on this clonotype: The antigen is not known.

V gene TRBV12-3 or TRBV12-4 combines with J gene TRBJ1-6, with D hard to call. The sequenced sample consisted of peripheral blood. This clonotype was sampled from a male donor with glioblastoma. The DNA of the CDR3 is TGTGCCAGCAGTTTCTGGCCGAATTCACCCCTCCACTTT. This sequence encodes CASSFWPNSPLHF.